This T cell receptor (beta chain) was recovered during a study of CD8 T cells in Susac syndrome. Random hexamers served to reverse transcribe roughly 0.5 to 1 ug RNA. TCRdb itself ran the immunoSEQ multiplex PCR reads through MiXCR, one entry per CDR3 protein. The repertoire consists of about 280,000 distinct CDR3 sequences, with roughly 84% occurring once and the leading ten covering over 0.1%. The CDR3 has 14 residues. The V gene lost 0 bases and the J gene lost 2 bases, with 9 bases spanning the gap. Looked up from germline, CDR1 is SGDLS and CDR2 is YYNGEE. This clonotype has only a few counts. This receptor was taken from a human donor with multiple sclerosis. This chain joins TRBV9 and TRBJ2-7, with D possibly called TRBD1 or TRBD2 (5 bases each). Sequences were obtained from CD8+ T cells from PBMCs. CDR3 sequence reads: CASSVGDGPYEQYF. The CDR3 nucleotides are TGTGCCAGCAGCGTAGGGGACGGACCCTACGAGCAGTACTTC.